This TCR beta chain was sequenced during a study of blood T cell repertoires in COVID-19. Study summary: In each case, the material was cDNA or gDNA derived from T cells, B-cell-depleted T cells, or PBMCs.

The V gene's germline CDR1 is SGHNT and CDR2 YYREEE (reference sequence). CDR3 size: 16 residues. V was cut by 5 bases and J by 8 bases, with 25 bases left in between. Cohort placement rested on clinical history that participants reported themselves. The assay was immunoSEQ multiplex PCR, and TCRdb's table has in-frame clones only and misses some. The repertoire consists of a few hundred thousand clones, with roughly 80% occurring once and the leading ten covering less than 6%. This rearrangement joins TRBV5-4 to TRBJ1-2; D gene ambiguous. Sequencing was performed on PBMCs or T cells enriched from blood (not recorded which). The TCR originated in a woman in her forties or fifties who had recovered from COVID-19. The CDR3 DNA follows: TGTGCCAGCAGGCCGGTTATAGGAGGCCGAGGGCCGGGCTACACCTTC. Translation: CASRPVIGGRGPGYTF.